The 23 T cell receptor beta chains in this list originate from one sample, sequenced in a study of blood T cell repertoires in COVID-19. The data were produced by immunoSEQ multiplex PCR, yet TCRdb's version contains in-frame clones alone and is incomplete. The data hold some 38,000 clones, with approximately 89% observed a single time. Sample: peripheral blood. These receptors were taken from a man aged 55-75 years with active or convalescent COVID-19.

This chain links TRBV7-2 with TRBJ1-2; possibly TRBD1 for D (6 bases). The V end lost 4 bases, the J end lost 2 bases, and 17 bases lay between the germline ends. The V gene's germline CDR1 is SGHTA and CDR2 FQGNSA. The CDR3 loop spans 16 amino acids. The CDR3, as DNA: TGTGCCAGCAGCTCGAAATCCGGGACACCCAACTATGGCTACACCTTC. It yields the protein CASSSKSGTPNYGYTF.

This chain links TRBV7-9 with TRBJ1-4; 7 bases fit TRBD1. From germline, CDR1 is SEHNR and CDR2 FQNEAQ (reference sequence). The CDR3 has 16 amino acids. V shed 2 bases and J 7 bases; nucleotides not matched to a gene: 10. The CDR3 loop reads CASSLLGAQGSEKLFF. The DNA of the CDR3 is TGTGCCAGCAGCTTACTTGGGGCACAGGGGTCTGAAAAACTGTTTTTT.

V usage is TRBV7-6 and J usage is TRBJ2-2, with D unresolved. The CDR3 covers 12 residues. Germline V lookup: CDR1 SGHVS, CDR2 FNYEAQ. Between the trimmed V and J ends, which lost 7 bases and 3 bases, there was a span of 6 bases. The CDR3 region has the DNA TGTGCCAGCACCGGTTACACCGGGGAGCTGTTTTTT. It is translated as CASTGYTGELFF.

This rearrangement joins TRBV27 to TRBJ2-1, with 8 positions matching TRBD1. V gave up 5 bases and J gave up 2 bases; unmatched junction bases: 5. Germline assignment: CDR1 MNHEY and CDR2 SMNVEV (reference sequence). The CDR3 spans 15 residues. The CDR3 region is CASSPDRGAYNEQFF. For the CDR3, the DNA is TGTGCCAGCAGTCCCGACAGGGGCGCCTACAATGAGCAGTTCTTC.

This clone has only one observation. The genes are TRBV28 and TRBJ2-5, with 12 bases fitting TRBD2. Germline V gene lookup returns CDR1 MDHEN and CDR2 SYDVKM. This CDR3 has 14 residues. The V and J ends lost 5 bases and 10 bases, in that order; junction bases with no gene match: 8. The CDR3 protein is CASSPPGLAGIQYF. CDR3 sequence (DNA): TGTGCCAGCAGTCCCCCAGGACTAGCGGGGATCCAGTACTTC.

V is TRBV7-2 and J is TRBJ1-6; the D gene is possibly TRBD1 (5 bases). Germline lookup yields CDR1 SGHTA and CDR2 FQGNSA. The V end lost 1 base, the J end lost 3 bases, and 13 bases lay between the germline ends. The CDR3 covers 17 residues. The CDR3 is CASSLVRQILYNSPLHF. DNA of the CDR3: TGTGCCAGCAGCTTAGTCAGACAGATCCTCTATAATTCACCCCTCCACTTT.

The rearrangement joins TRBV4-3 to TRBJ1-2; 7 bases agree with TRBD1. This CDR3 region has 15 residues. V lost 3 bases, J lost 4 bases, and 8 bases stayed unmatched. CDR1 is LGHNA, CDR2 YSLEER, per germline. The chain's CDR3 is CASSQYTGVGYGYTF. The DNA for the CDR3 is TGCGCCAGCAGCCAGTACACAGGGGTTGGCTATGGCTACACCTTC.

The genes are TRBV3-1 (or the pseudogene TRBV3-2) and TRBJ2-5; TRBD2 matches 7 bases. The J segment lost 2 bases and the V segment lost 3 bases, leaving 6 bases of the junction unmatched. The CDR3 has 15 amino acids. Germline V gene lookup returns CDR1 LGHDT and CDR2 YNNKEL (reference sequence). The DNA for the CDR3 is TGTGCCAGCAGCCACCAGCGGGGTAGGCAAGAGACCCAGTACTTC. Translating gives CASSHQRGRQETQYF.

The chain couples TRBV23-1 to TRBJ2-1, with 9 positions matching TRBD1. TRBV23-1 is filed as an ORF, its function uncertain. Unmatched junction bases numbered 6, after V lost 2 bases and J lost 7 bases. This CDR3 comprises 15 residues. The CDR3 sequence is CASSQPLTGGNEQFF. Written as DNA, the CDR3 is TGCGCCAGCAGTCAACCCCTGACAGGGGGAAATGAGCAGTTCTTC.

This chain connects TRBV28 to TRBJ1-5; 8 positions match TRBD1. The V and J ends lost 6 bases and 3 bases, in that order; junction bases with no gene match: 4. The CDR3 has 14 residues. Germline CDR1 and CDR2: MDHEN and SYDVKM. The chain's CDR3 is CASSRTGNNQPQHF. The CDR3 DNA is TGTGCCAGCAGCCGGACAGGGAACAATCAGCCCCAGCATTTT.

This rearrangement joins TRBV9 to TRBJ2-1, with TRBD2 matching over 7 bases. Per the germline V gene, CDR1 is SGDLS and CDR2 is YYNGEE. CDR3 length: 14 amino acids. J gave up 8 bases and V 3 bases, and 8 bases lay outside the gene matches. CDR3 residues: CASSAVGGADEQFF. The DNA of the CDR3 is TGTGCCAGCAGCGCCGTGGGAGGGGCGGATGAGCAGTTCTTC. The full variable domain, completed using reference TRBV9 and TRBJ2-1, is DSGVTQTPKHLITATGQRVTLRCSPRSGDLSVYWYQQSLDQGLQFLIQYYNGEERAKGNILERFSAQQFPDLHSELNLSSLELGDSALYFCASSAVGGADEQFFGPGTRLTVL.

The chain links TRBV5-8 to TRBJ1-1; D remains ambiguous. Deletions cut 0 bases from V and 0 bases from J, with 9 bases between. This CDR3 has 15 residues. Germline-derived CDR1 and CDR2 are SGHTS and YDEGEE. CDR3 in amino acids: CASSLGQIMNTEAFF. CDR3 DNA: TGTGCCAGCAGCTTGGGGCAGATAATGAACACTGAAGCTTTCTTT. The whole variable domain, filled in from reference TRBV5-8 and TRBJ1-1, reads EAGVTQSPTHLIKTRGQQATLRCSPISGHTSVYWYQQALGLGLQFLLWYDEGEERNRGNFPPRFSGRQFPNYSSELNVNALELEDSALYLCASSLGQIMNTEAFFGQGTRLTVV.

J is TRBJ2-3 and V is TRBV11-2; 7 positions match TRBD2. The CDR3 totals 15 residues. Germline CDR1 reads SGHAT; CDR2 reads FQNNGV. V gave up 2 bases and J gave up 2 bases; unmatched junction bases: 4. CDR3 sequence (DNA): TGTGCCAGCAGCTTATCAGCGGGGCCCACAGATACGCAGTATTTT. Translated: CASSLSAGPTDTQYF. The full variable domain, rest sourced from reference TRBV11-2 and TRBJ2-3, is EAGVAQSPRYKIIEKRQSVAFWCNPISGHATLYWYQQILGQGPKLLIQFQNNGVVDDSQLPKDRFSAERLKGVDSTLKIQPAKLEDSAVYLCASSLSAGPTDTQYFGPGTRLTVL.

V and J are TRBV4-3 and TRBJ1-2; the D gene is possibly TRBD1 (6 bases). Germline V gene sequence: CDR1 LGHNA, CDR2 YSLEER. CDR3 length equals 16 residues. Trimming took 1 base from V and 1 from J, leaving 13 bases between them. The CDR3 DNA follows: TGCGCCAGCAGCCAAGGGTCAGGGGCACATAACTATGGCTACACCTTC. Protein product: CASSQGSGAHNYGYTF.

Written as DNA, the CDR3 is TGTGCCAGCAGCAGGGGACACCTCAATCAGCCCCAGCATTTT. It codes for CASSRGHLNQPQHF. This sequence joins TRBV13 and TRBJ1-5, with D tentatively TRBD1 (6 bases). Germline-derived CDR1 and CDR2 are PRHDT and FYEKMQ (reference sequence). The CDR3 covers 14 residues. Between the trimmed V and J ends, which lost 5 bases and 3 bases, there was a span of 11 bases. Together with reference TRBV13 and TRBJ1-5, the CDR3 gives the full variable domain: AAGVIQSPRHLIKEKRETATLKCYPIPRHDTVYWYQQGPGQDPQFLISFYEKMQSDKGSIPDRFSAQQFSDYHSELNMSSLELGDSALYFCASSRGHLNQPQHFGDGTRLSIL.

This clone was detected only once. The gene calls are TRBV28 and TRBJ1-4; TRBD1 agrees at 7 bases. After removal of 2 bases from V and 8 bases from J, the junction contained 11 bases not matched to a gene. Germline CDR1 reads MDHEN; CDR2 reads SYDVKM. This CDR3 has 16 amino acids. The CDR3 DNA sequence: TGTGCCAGCAGTTTAGTAACAGGGGCTATCGGGGAAAAACTGTTTTTT. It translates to CASSLVTGAIGEKLFF.

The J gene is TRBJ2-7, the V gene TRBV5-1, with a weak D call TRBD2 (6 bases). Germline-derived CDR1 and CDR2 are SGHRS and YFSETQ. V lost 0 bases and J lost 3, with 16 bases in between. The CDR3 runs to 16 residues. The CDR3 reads CASSLGRPGENYEQYV. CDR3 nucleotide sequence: TGCGCCAGCAGCTTGGGTCGGCCGGGAGAGAACTACGAGCAGTACGTC.

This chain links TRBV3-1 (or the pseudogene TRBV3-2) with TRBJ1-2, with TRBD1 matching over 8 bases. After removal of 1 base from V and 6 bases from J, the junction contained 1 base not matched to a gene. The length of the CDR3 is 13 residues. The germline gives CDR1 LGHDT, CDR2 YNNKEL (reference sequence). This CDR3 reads CASSQVRGHGYTF. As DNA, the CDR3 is TGTGCCAGCAGCCAAGTCAGGGGGCATGGCTACACCTTC.

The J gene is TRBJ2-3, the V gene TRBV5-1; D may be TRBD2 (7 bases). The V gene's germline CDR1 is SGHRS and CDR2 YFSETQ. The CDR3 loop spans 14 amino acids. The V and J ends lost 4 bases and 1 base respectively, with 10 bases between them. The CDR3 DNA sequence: TGCGCCAGCAGCCAAGGGGGGGGCACAGATACGCAGTATTTT. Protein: CASSQGGGTDTQYF.

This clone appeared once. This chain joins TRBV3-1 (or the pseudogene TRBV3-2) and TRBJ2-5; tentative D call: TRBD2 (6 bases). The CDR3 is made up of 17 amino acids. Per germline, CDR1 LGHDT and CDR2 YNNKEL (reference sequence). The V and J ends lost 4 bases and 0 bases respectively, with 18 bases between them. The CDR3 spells CASSPSGSSAYQETQYF. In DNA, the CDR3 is TGTGCCAGCAGCCCATCGGGGTCTAGCGCCTACCAAGAGACCCAGTACTTC.

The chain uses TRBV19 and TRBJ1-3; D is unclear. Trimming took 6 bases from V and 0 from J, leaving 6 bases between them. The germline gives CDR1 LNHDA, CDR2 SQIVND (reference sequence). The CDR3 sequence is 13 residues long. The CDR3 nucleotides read TGTGCCAGTAGCCAGATCTCTGGAAACACCATATATTTT. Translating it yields CASSQISGNTIYF.

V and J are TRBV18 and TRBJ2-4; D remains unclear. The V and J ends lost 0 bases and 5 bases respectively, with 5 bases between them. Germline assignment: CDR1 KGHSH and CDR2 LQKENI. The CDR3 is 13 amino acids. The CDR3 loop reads CASSPPQQNIQYF. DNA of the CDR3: TGTGCCAGCTCACCACCACAGCAAAACATTCAGTACTTC.

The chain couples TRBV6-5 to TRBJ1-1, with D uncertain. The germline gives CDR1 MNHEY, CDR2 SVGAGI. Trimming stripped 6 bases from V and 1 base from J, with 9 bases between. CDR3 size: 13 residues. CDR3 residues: CASRRNRNTEAFF. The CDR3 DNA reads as TGTGCCAGCAGACGTAACAGGAACACTGAAGCTTTCTTT.